The 14 T cell receptor beta chains reported below all come from one sample, sequenced in a study of blood T cell repertoires in COVID-19. Some clones are missing from TCRdb's copy, which holds only in-frame ones; the method was immunoSEQ multiplex PCR. Among approximately 230,000 clones, around nine tenths were seen once, and the ten largest hold under 1.5%. Sequencing input: peripheral blood. The source is an elderly man with acute or convalescent COVID-19.

This clone was seen a single time. The chain joins TRBV6-2 or TRBV6-3 to TRBJ1-2; maybe TRBD1 (6 bases). Trimming pared 2 bases from V and 4 bases from J, leaving 17 bases between. Per the germline V gene, CDR1 is MNHEY and CDR2 is SVGEGT. The CDR3 runs to 16 residues. DNA of the CDR3: TGTGCCAGCAGTTACGAAGCGGGGGACACGCGCTATGGCTACACCTTC. Translating it yields CASSYEAGDTRYGYTF.

V and J are TRBV6-2 or TRBV6-3 and TRBJ1-2; TRBD1 matches at 7 bases. The CDR3 has 15 residues. The trim removed 5 bases at V and 6 bases at J, leaving 12 bases unmatched. The germline CDR1 and CDR2 sequences are MNHEY and SVGEGT. The CDR3 nucleotides read TGTGCCAGCAGTAACGCCCGACAGGGCCCTCATGGCTACACCTTC. Amino acids: CASSNARQGPHGYTF.

The chain employs TRBV5-4 and TRBJ2-2; 13 bases fit TRBD2. Trimming at V came to 3 bases and at J to 6 bases, leaving 8 bases not matched to a gene. CDR3 length: 17 amino acids. Germline assignment: CDR1 SGHNT and CDR2 YYREEE (reference sequence). CDR3 in amino acids: CASSWGTSGASPGELFF. CDR3 bases: TGTGCCAGCAGCTGGGGGACTAGCGGGGCTTCACCCGGGGAGCTGTTTTTT.

The gene calls are TRBV9 and TRBJ2-4; possibly TRBD2 for D (7 bases). Looked up from germline, CDR1 is SGDLS and CDR2 is YYNGEE. CDR3 length equals 17 residues. V was clipped by 4 bases and J by 4 bases, with 21 bases between them. CDR3 residues: CASSPPPGGGHKNIQYF. As DNA, the CDR3 is TGTGCCAGCAGCCCACCGCCTGGGGGGGGGCATAAAAACATTCAGTACTTC.

V and J are TRBV2 and TRBJ2-3; 9 positions agree with TRBD1. The germline gives CDR1 SNHLY, CDR2 FYNNEI. Trimming took 3 bases from V and 4 from J; bases not matched to a gene: 8. CDR3 size: 16 residues. CDR3 sequence (DNA): TGTGCCAGCAGTGACCGGGACAGGGTGGACGCAGATACGCAGTATTTT. Protein sequence: CASSDRDRVDADTQYF.

The CDR3 DNA reads as TGTGCCACCAGCGTCAGGGGTTCGGTCGAGCAGTACTTC. It translates to CATSVRGSVEQYF. This chain joins TRBV15 and TRBJ2-7; D is perhaps TRBD1 (6 bases). The germline V gene has CDR1 LNHNV and CDR2 YYDKDF (reference sequence). The CDR3 has 13 amino acids. The germline V and J ends were trimmed by 5 bases and 6 bases, with 14 bases remaining between them.

CDR3 nucleotide sequence: TGTGCCAGCAGCACCCGGACTAGCGGGGGCTTATTTACAGATACGCAGTATTTT. Translation: CASSTRTSGGLFTDTQYF. The chain uses TRBV13 and TRBJ2-3; TRBD2 matches at 13 bases. V lost 5 bases, J lost 3 bases, and 11 bases stayed unmatched. The germline gives CDR1 PRHDT, CDR2 FYEKMQ (reference sequence). The CDR3 contains 18 residues.

The CDR3: CASSIDSVNQPQHF. The CDR3 DNA reads TGTGCCAGCAGTATCGACAGTGTCAATCAGCCCCAGCATTTT. The chain combines TRBV2 with TRBJ1-5; tentative D call: TRBD1 (5 bases). The length of the CDR3 is 14 residues. From germline, CDR1 is SNHLY and CDR2 FYNNEI. Trimming cost V 5 bases and J 3 bases, with 11 bases left between them.

This clone was detected a few times. The CDR3 reads CASSPPGDTGELFF. As DNA, the CDR3 is TGTGCCAGCAGCCCGCCGGGGGACACCGGGGAGCTGTTTTTT. The chain has TRBV7-3 and TRBJ2-2, with D maybe TRBD2 (6 bases). CDR3 length equals 14 residues. CDR1 SGHTA and CDR2 FQGTGA come from the germline V gene. V gave up 5 bases and J gave up 3 bases, with 10 bases separating them.

This clone was counted once. This chain uses TRBV15 with TRBJ2-5; tentatively, D is TRBD1 (6 bases). The CDR3 extends over 15 amino acids. Germline values: CDR1 LNHNV, CDR2 YYDKDF (reference sequence). Trimming shortened V by 6 bases and J by 5 bases, and 19 bases separated the two germline ends. DNA of the CDR3: TGTGCCACCAGAAGCCGGACAGAAAGCGCTGAGACCCAGTACTTC. Residues: CATRSRTESAETQYF.

CDR3 in amino acids: CASSSGLAGTGGELFF. CDR3 coding DNA: TGTGCCAGCAGCTCGGGACTAGCGGGAACGGGCGGGGAGCTGTTTTTT. The chain employs TRBV11-1 and TRBJ2-2, with 13 bases lining up with TRBD2. Trimming removed 4 bases from V and 7 bases from J; junction bases left unmatched: 6. Germline V gene data show CDR1 as SGHAT and CDR2 as FQDESV (reference sequence). This CDR3 spans 16 amino acids.

V usage is TRBV19 and J usage is TRBJ1-4, with D tentatively TRBD1 (5 bases). The CDR3 runs to 13 residues. In germline, CDR1 is LNHDA, CDR2 SQIVND (reference sequence). V shed 6 bases and J shed 8 bases, with 13 bases lying between them. The DNA for the CDR3 is TGTGCCAGTAGCGACAGTGGAAGGGAAAAACTGTTTTTT. It translates to CASSDSGREKLFF.

The J gene is TRBJ2-1, the V gene TRBV11-2; 11 bases agree with TRBD2. V lost 2 bases to trimming and J lost 8 bases; unmatched junction nucleotides: 2. The CDR3 is 14 residues long. Germline CDR1 reads SGHAT; CDR2 reads FQNNGV. The CDR3 bases are TGTGCCAGCAGCTTACAACTAGCGGGGGATGAGCAGTTCTTC. This sequence encodes CASSLQLAGDEQFF.

V is TRBV2 and J is TRBJ1-5; tentatively, D is TRBD1 (6 bases). Germline-derived CDR1 and CDR2 are SNHLY and FYNNEI. Trimming left V 6 bases short and J 5 bases short, with 14 bases between. This CDR3 comprises 14 residues. The CDR3 sequence is CASRPGQQDQPQHF. The CDR3 DNA is TGTGCCAGCAGACCGGGACAACAAGATCAGCCCCAGCATTTT.